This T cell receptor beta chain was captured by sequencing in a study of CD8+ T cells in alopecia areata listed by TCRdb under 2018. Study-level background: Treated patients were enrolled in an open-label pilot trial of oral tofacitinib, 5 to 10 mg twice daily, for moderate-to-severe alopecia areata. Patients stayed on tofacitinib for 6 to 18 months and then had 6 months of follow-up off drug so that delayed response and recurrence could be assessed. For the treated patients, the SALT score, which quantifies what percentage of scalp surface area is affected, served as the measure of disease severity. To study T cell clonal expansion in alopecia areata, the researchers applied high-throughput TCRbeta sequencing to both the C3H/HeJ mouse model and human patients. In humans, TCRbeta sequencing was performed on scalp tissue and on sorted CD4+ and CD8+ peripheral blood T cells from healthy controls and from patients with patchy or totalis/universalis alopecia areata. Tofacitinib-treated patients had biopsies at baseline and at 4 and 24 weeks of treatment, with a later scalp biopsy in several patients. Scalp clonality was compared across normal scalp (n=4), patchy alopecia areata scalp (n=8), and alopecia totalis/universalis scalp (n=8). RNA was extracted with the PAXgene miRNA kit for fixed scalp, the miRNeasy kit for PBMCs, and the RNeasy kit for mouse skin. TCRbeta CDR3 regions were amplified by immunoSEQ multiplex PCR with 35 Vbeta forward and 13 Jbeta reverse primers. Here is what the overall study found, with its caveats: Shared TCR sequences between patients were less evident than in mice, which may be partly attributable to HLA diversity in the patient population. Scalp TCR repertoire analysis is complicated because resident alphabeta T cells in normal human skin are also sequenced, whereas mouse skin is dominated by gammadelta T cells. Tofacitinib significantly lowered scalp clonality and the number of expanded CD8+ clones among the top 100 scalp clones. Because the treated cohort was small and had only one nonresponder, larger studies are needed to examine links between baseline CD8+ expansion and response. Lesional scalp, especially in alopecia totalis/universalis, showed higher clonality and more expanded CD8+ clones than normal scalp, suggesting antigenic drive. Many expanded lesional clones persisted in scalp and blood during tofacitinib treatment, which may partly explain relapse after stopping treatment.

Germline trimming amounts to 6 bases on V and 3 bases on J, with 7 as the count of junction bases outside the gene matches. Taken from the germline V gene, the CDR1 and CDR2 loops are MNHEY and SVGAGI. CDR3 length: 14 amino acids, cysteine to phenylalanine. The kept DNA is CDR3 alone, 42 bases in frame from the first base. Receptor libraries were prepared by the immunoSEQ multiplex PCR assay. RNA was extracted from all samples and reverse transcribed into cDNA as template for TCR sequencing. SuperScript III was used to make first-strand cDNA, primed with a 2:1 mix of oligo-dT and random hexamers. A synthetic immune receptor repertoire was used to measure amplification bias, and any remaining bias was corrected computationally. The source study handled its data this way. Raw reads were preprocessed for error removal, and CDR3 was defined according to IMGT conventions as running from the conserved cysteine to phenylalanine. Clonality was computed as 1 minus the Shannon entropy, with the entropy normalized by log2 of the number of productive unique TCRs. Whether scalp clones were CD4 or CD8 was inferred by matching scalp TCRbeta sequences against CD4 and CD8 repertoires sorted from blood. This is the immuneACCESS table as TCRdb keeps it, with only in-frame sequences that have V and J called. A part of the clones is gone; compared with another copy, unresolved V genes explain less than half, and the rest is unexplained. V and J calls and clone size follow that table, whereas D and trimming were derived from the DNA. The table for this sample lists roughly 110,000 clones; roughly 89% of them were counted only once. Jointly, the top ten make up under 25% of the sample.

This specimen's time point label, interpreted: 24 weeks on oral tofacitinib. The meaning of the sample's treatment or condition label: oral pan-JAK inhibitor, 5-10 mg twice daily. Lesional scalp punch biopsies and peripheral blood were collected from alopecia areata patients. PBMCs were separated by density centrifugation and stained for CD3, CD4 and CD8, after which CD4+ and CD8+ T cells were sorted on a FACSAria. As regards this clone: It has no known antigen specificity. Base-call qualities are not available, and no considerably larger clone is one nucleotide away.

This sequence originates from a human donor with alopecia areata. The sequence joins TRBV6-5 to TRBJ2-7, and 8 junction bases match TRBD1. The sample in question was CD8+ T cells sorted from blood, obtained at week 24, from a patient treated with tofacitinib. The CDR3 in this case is CASSTGTGIYEQYF. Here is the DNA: TGTGCCAGCAGCACCGGGACAGGTATCTACGAGCAGTACTTC.